This T cell receptor beta chain came from a study of technical replicates of blood from a few donors. Germline CDR1 is SEHNR and CDR2 is FQNEAQ (reference sequence). The junction had 10 bases not matched to a gene; V was cut back by 10 bases and J by 4 bases. The CDR3 is made up of 16 amino acids. TCRdb keeps only in-frame clones here, not all; method: immunoSEQ multiplex PCR. This sample yields approximately 92,000 clones, of which 95% are seen a single time; roughly 0.34% belongs to the top ten. The rearrangement uses TRBV7-9 and TRBJ2-1, with 13 nucleotides matching TRBD2. The sequenced material came from T cells isolated from PBMCs. This clonotype originated in a human donor in good health. The CDR3 loop is CATWTSGRGRYNEQFF. DNA of the CDR3: TGTGCCACCTGGACTAGCGGGAGAGGGCGGTACAATGAGCAGTTCTTC.